This TCR delta chain comes out of a study of gamma-delta chains in newborns, infants, children. About the study: Microbial exposure reportedly drives polyclonal innate γδ T cell expansion after birth.

TCRdb redid clone calling on the reads using CATT. The sample records 2,500 or so delta-chain clones, 8.5% to 10% being singletons. V shed 3 bases and J 0 bases; nucleotides not matched to a gene: 26. From germline, CDR1 is TSWWSYY and CDR2 QGS. This CDR3 contains 24 residues. In its sample, this clone was seen a few times. Other DNA variants within this sample encode the same CDR3. This TCR came from a child who was a newborn, infant or young child, either healthy, febrile or measles-vaccinated (not recorded which). Specimen: blood. The chain employs TRDV1 and TRDJ2; 9 bases agree with TRDD3. CDR3 region: CALGDQFPLLPWGIPPALTAQLFF. The CDR3 DNA follows: TGTGCTCTTGGGGACCAATTTCCGCTTCTTCCCTGGGGGATCCCACCGGCTTTGACAGCACAACTCTTCTTT.